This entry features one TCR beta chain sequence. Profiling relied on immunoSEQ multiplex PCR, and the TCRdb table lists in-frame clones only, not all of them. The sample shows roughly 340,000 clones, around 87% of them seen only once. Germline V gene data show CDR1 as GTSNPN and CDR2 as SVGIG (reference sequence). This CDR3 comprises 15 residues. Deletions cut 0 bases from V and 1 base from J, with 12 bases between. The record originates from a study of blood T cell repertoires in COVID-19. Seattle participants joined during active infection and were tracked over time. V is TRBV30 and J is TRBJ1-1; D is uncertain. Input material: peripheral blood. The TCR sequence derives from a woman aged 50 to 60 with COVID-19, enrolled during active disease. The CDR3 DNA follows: TGTGCCTGGAGTGTATTTGGGTCAGGGAACACTGAAGCTTTCTTT. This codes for CAWSVFGSGNTEAFF.